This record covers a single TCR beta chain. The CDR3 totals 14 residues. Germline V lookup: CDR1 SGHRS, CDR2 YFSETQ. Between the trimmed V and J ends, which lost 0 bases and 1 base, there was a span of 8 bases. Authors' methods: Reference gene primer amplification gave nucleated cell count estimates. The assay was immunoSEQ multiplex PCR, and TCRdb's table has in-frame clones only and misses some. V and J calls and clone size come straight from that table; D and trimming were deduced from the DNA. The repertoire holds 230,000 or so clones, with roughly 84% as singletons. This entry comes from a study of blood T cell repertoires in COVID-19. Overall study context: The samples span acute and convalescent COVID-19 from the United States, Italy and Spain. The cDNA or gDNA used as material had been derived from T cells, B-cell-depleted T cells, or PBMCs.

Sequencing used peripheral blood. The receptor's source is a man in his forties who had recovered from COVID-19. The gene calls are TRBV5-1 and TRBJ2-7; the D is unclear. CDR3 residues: CASSLDPRSYEQYF. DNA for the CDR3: TGCGCCAGCAGCTTGGATCCTAGGTCCTACGAGCAGTACTTC. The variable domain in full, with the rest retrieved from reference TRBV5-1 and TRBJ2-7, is KAGVTQTPRYLIKTRGQQVTLSCSPISGHRSVSWYQQTPGQGLQFLFEYFSETQRNKGNFPGRFSGRQFSNSRSEMNVSTLELGDSALYLCASSLDPRSYEQYFGPGTRLTVT.